The source of this TCR beta chain is a study of regulatory T cells in long-lasting Graves disease. The sample's time point: newly diagnosed GD, antithyroid drugs for less than 3 months. RNA extracted from PBMCs served as the sequencing template. To note about this clonotype: A read error is possible here, since a much larger clone lies one base away.

Building the TCR beta libraries relied on iRepertoire HTBI primers, and CDR3 regions underwent Arm-PCR. TCRdb redid the calling of the multiplex PCR reads with MiXCR, one entry per CDR3 protein. There are about 450,000 distinct CDR3 sequences in the sample; approximately 14% occur only once, and approximately 19% lies in the top ten. These data were likewise used in another study, on T cells in Graves' hyperthyroidism and ophthalmopathy. From that report: Absence of ophthalmopathy progression within 18 months defined stable Graves' hyperthyroidism. Those with hyperthyroidism were 18 to 65 years old, newly diagnosed, and ill for under 2 months.

The receptor was derived from a woman between 50 and 59 years old with Graves disease. Specimen: peripheral blood mononuclear cells (PBMCs), collected at new diagnosis, from a patient treated with antithyroid drugs.

CDR3 region: CASSRNRDSQFF. The CDR3 DNA follows: TGTGCCAGCAGCCGTAACCGGGACAGCCAATTCTTC. The chain uses TRBV3-1 and TRBJ2-1; 7 nucleotides agree with TRBD1. Germline values: CDR1 LGHDT, CDR2 YNNKEL (reference sequence). V lost 4 bases and J lost 16; bases outside the gene matches: 10. The CDR3 covers 12 residues.